This record concerns one TCR beta chain sequence. Its specificity is unknown. Trimming removed 5 bases at V and 7 bases at J, with 11 bases between. The germline V gene encodes CDR1 GTSNPN and CDR2 SVGIG (reference sequence). This CDR3 comprises 11 residues. The sample is drawn from a study of T cell responses to AZD1222 COVID-19 vaccine. Whole-study findings and limits: At baseline, seropositivity was found in only a handful of AZD1222 recipients. Donor demographics were predominantly white British with a female majority; clonal diversity may be underestimated.

TCRdb keeps only in-frame clones here, not all; method: immunoSEQ multiplex PCR. The sample holds more than 90,000 clones, 86% seen once. The starting material was peripheral blood, obtained 28 days after the second AZD1222 dose. The chain combines TRBV30 with TRBJ1-2; tentative D call: TRBD1 (5 bases). This TCR came from an adult who received the AZD1222 COVID-19 vaccine. The CDR3 here is CAWGGFGGYTF. The CDR3 DNA sequence: TGTGCCTGGGGGGGATTCGGTGGCTACACCTTC. The full variable domain, in which reference TRBV30 and TRBJ1-2 provide the parts outside the CDR3, is SQTIHQWPATLVQPVGSPLSLECTVEGTSNPNLYWYRQAAGRGLQLLFYSVGIGQISSEVPQNLSASRPQDRQFILSSKKLLLSDSGFYLCAWGGFGGYTFGSGTRLTVV.